The 32 T cell receptor beta chains below come from one sample, sequenced in a study of cytomegalovirus exposure and HLA in healthy donors. Primers: 60 Vbeta forward and 13 Jbeta reverse. Method: immunoSEQ multiplex PCR; TCRdb's copy keeps in-frame clones and lacks some. The sample lists some 150,000 clones; roughly 77% were seen once. The sample taken for sequencing was PBMCs. The receptor source for this set is a man aged 25-40 years in good health and CMV-seropositive.

This chain links TRBV13 with TRBJ1-1, with D possibly matching TRBD1 (5 bases). The CDR3 is 14 residues long. V lost 4 bases and J lost 1, with 10 bases in between. Per the germline V gene, CDR1 is PRHDT and CDR2 is FYEKMQ (reference sequence). CDR3 nucleotides: TGTGCCAGCAGCTCTGACAGTACGAACACTGAAGCTTTCTTT. Its translation: CASSSDSTNTEAFF. Together with reference TRBV13 and TRBJ1-1, the CDR3 gives the full variable domain: AAGVIQSPRHLIKEKRETATLKCYPIPRHDTVYWYQQGPGQDPQFLISFYEKMQSDKGSIPDRFSAQQFSDYHSELNMSSLELGDSALYFCASSSDSTNTEAFFGQGTRLTVV.

The chain links TRBV19 to TRBJ1-5, with TRBD1 as a possible D gene (5 bases). CDR1 and CDR2 from the germline V gene are LNHDA and SQIVND (reference sequence). The CDR3 is 14 residues long. V was trimmed by 7 bases and J by 2 bases, leaving 12 bases between them. CDR3 loop: CASNRGSGNQPQHF. The CDR3 nucleotides read TGTGCCAGTAATCGGGGGAGCGGCAATCAGCCCCAGCATTTT.

This clone was seen only once. J is TRBJ1-2 and V is TRBV5-6; 7 positions agree with TRBD1. Trimming removed 4 bases from V and 6 bases from J; junction bases left unmatched: 6. Germline values: CDR1 SGHDT, CDR2 YYEEEE. The CDR3 is made up of 13 amino acids. CDR3 residues: CASSTGTVHGYTF. The CDR3 coding sequence is TGTGCCAGCAGCACGGGGACAGTTCATGGCTACACCTTC.

The sample holds one count of this clone. V gene TRBV11-1 combines with J gene TRBJ2-7, with 11 bases that match TRBD1. The V and J ends lost 4 bases and 4 bases, in that order; junction bases with no gene match: 3. Looked up from germline, CDR1 is SGHAT and CDR2 is FQDESV (reference sequence). CDR3 length: 14 residues. The DNA of the CDR3 is TGTGCCAGCAGCTCGGACAGGGGGCTGTACGAGCAGTACTTC. Translating it yields CASSSDRGLYEQYF.

The chain carries TRBV30 and TRBJ1-2; 8 nucleotides line up with TRBD1. CDR1 is GTSNPN, CDR2 SVGIG, per germline (reference sequence). J lost 6 bases, V lost 1 base, and 1 base had no gene match. The length of the CDR3 is 12 residues. The CDR3 region has the DNA TGTGCCTGGAGTGCAGGGGGCAATGGCTACACCTTC. Amino acids: CAWSAGGNGYTF.

The chain couples TRBV12-5 to TRBJ2-1; 10 positions match TRBD1. The CDR3 runs to 15 residues. The germline gives CDR1 LGHNT, CDR2 FRNRAP. V shed 4 bases, J shed 2 bases, and the junction held 2 bases outside the gene matches. The CDR3 nucleotides read TGTGCTAGTGGTTCGGACAGGGGGGCCTACAATGAGCAGTTCTTC. Translating gives CASGSDRGAYNEQFF.

This rearrangement joins TRBV6-5 to TRBJ1-1; possibly TRBD1 for D (6 bases). Per germline, CDR1 MNHEY and CDR2 SVGAGI. The CDR3 runs 12 residues. Trimming removed 6 bases at V and 6 bases at J, with 11 bases between. As DNA, the CDR3 is TGTGCCAGCAGCAGGGGAAAGGCTGAAGCTTTCTTT. It is translated as CASSRGKAEAFF.

The gene calls are TRBV6-5 and TRBJ2-1; D is unresolved. The CDR3 sequence is 12 residues long. V was pared by 9 bases and J by 1 base, with 7 bases between. The germline CDR1 and CDR2 sequences are MNHEY and SVGAGI. In DNA, the CDR3 is TGTGCCAGTAGAGGTTCCTACAATGAGCAGTTCTTC. It is translated as CASRGSYNEQFF.

This clone was observed a handful of times. The V gene is TRBV5-4, the J gene TRBJ2-5, with D maybe TRBD2 (6 bases). Trimming pared 7 bases from V and 2 bases from J, leaving 12 bases between. CDR1 is SGHNT and CDR2 is YYREEE in the germline V gene (reference sequence). The CDR3 covers 13 residues. The CDR3 spells CASRGGRQETQYF. In DNA form, the CDR3 reads TGTGCCAGCCGGGGTGGGAGGCAAGAGACCCAGTACTTC.

The chain couples TRBV5-4 to TRBJ2-2, with 7 bases that match TRBD2. With 4 bases clipped from V and 4 bases from J, the junction kept 13 bases outside the gene matches. Germline CDR1 SGHNT, CDR2 YYREEE (reference sequence). This CDR3 region has 17 residues. The DNA of the CDR3 is TGTGCCAGCAGCCGCAGACTAGCTGGGTCGGGCACCGGGGAGCTGTTTTTT. It translates to CASSRRLAGSGTGELFF.

This clone was picked up a small number of times. The chain couples TRBV6-5 to TRBJ1-1, with D possibly being TRBD1 (6 bases). Per germline, CDR1 MNHEY and CDR2 SVGAGI. The length of the CDR3 is 13 residues. The germline V and J ends were trimmed by 5 bases and 4 bases, with 11 bases remaining between them. The CDR3 loop reads CASSRTVRTEAFF. The CDR3 DNA reads TGTGCCAGCAGTCGGACAGTTCGCACTGAAGCTTTCTTT.

The V call is TRBV7-2, the J call TRBJ2-2, with a possible D match to TRBD2 (5 bases). The V end was cut by 0 bases, the J end by 4 bases, with 15 bases between. This CDR3 is 17 amino acids long. Germline CDR1 and CDR2: SGHTA and FQGNSA. Here the CDR3 DNA reads TGTGCCAGCAGCTTAGCTCGCCGCCTAGCTATCACCGGGGAGCTGTTTTTT. Its translation is CASSLARRLAITGELFF.

The rearrangement uses TRBV27 and TRBJ2-3; 9 nucleotides agree with TRBD1. The germline V gene has CDR1 MNHEY and CDR2 SMNVEV (reference sequence). V was pared by 4 bases and J by 5 bases, with 10 bases of the junction left unmatched. The CDR3 length is 16 residues. CDR3 region: CASSSQGAVGRDTQYF. Here the CDR3 DNA reads TGTGCCAGCAGTTCACAGGGGGCGGTTGGTAGAGATACGCAGTATTTT.

This chain joins TRBV10-3 and TRBJ2-7; D perhaps matches TRBD1 (6 bases). This CDR3 region has 16 residues. The germline gives CDR1 ENHRY, CDR2 SYGVKD. The V and J ends lost 6 bases and 5 bases respectively, with 23 bases between them. The chain's CDR3 is CAIRRSGDPPKNEQYF. CDR3 DNA sequence: TGTGCCATCAGAAGATCAGGGGATCCACCTAAGAACGAGCAGTACTTC.

This clone was observed a handful of times. The rearrangement joins TRBV30 to TRBJ2-7, with 10 bases fitting TRBD1. From germline, CDR1 is GTSNPN and CDR2 SVGIG (reference sequence). The V gene end was trimmed by 5 bases and the J gene end by 3 bases; junction bases not matched to a gene: 4. The CDR3 extends over 13 amino acids. As DNA, the CDR3 is TGTGCCTGGGACCGGGACAGGGGCTACGAGCAGTACTTC. Translation gives CAWDRDRGYEQYF.

J is TRBJ2-5 and V is TRBV11-2; 7 positions match TRBD1. Germline CDR1 and CDR2: SGHAT and FQNNGV. This CDR3 has 14 amino acids. The V and J ends lost 0 bases and 9 bases, in that order; junction bases with no gene match: 7. The CDR3 sequence is CASSLETGPVAQYF. As DNA, the CDR3 is TGTGCCAGCAGCTTAGAGACAGGGCCCGTGGCCCAGTACTTC.

This chain links TRBV4-1 with TRBJ1-3, with D hard to call. V lost 4 bases and J lost 4, with 14 bases in between. Germline V gives CDR1 MGHRA, CDR2 YSYEKL. This CDR3 spans 15 amino acids. The CDR3 region has the DNA TGCGCCAGCAGCCTTTCCTCGGGAACAGGAAACACCATATATTTT. Translation: CASSLSSGTGNTIYF.

This clone has a single count. The chain is built from TRBV11-2 and TRBJ2-7; D unresolved. Trimming took 3 bases from V and 0 from J, leaving 6 bases between them. CDR1 SGHAT and CDR2 FQNNGV come from the germline V gene. CDR3 size: 13 residues. CDR3 sequence reads: CASSFDNSYEQYF. The DNA of the CDR3 is TGTGCCAGCAGCTTTGACAACTCCTACGAGCAGTACTTC.

The chain employs TRBV29-1 and TRBJ1-2; D is possibly TRBD1 (6 bases). Germline V lookup: CDR1 SQVTM, CDR2 ANQGSEA. Between the trimmed V and J ends, which lost 2 bases and 7 bases, there was a span of 11 bases. CDR3 length: 12 residues. The CDR3 DNA reads TGCAGCGTTGAAACAGGGTGGAGTGGCTACACCTTC. Amino acid sequence: CSVETGWSGYTF.

This clone came up a few times. The CDR3 sequence: CASGPTSGRAGEQYF. The CDR3 region has the DNA TGTGCTAGTGGTCCGACTAGCGGGAGGGCCGGAGAGCAGTACTTC. The chain employs TRBV12-5 and TRBJ2-7; 14 bases line up with TRBD2. CDR1 LGHNT and CDR2 FRNRAP come from the germline V gene. With V trimmed by 5 bases and J by 7 bases, 7 bases remained unmatched. This CDR3 comprises 15 residues.

The rearrangement links TRBV6-5 to TRBJ1-4, with D perhaps TRBD1 (5 bases). CDR3 length: 14 amino acids. Trimming stripped 6 bases from V and 8 bases from J, with 16 bases between. The germline CDR1 and CDR2 sequences are MNHEY and SVGAGI. CDR3 in amino acids: CASSHPRDYEKLFF. CDR3 sequence (DNA): TGTGCCAGCAGCCACCCCAGGGACTACGAAAAACTGTTTTTT.

This clone is a singleton in its sample. The chain combines TRBV9 with TRBJ2-3, with TRBD2 matching over 11 bases. The junction had 9 bases not matched to a gene; V was cut back by 0 bases and J by 6 bases. The CDR3 consists of 17 residues. Looked up from germline, CDR1 is SGDLS and CDR2 is YYNGEE. The CDR3 sequence is CASSVDSGTSGSDTQYF. CDR3 nucleotides: TGTGCCAGCAGCGTAGACTCCGGGACTAGCGGCTCGGATACGCAGTATTTT. The full variable domain, its missing parts supplied by reference TRBV9 and TRBJ2-3, is DSGVTQTPKHLITATGQRVTLRCSPRSGDLSVYWYQQSLDQGLQFLIQYYNGEERAKGNILERFSAQQFPDLHSELNLSSLELGDSALYFCASSVDSGTSGSDTQYFGPGTRLTVL.

The J gene is TRBJ2-7, the V gene TRBV14; no reliable D call. The CDR3 length is 13 residues. Trimming left V 1 base short and J 0 bases short, with 4 bases between. Looked up from germline, CDR1 is SGHDN and CDR2 is FVKESK. CDR3 sequence reads: CASSQGSSYEQYF. The CDR3 DNA reads TGTGCCAGCAGCCAAGGCAGCTCCTACGAGCAGTACTTC.

The CDR3 region has the DNA TGTGCCAGCAGTTTACGAGGACTCGATACCTACGAGCAGTACTTC. This sequence encodes CASSLRGLDTYEQYF. This chain connects TRBV27 to TRBJ2-7; D may be TRBD2 (5 bases). The CDR3 sequence is 15 residues long. V was shortened by 2 bases and J by 2 bases, with 13 bases between the two germline ends. Germline values: CDR1 MNHEY, CDR2 SMNVEV (reference sequence).

The chain recombines TRBV19 with TRBJ1-1; 9 positions agree with TRBD1. The ends lost 5 bases at V and 6 bases at J; junction bases unmatched: 4. The germline gives CDR1 LNHDA, CDR2 SQIVND (reference sequence). The CDR3 contains 13 residues. This chain's CDR3 is CASSGQGLAEAFF. Here the CDR3 DNA reads TGTGCCAGTAGTGGACAGGGGCTGGCTGAAGCTTTCTTT.

This chain connects TRBV27 to TRBJ2-1; tentative D call: TRBD1 (6 bases). CDR1 MNHEY and CDR2 SMNVEV come from the germline V gene (reference sequence). V lost 0 bases and J 4 bases, leaving 13 bases between the germline ends. This CDR3 contains 16 residues. The CDR3 here is CASSLSKGEKYNEQFF. DNA of the CDR3: TGTGCCAGCAGTTTATCGAAGGGGGAGAAGTACAATGAGCAGTTCTTC.

V and J are TRBV5-1 and TRBJ1-1; D may be TRBD1 (5 bases). CDR3 length equals 14 residues. CDR1 and CDR2 (germline): SGHRS, YFSETQ. V lost 2 bases to trimming and J lost 0 bases, with 8 bases between them. This chain's CDR3 is CASSFPGMNTEAFF. The CDR3 DNA sequence: TGCGCCAGCAGCTTCCCAGGGATGAACACTGAAGCTTTCTTT.

This clone was seen once. V usage is TRBV29-1 and J usage is TRBJ2-7; 10 nucleotides align to TRBD2. There are 13 residues in the CDR3. Germline CDR1 reads SQVTM; CDR2 reads ANQGSEA. The junction had 9 bases not matched to a gene; V was cut back by 4 bases and J by 9 bases. CDR3 in amino acids: CSVGSSGSKVQYF. DNA for the CDR3: TGCAGCGTTGGGTCTAGCGGGAGTAAGGTGCAGTACTTC.

The chain carries TRBV7-9 and TRBJ1-2; 8 bases match TRBD1. Germline CDR1 and CDR2: SEHNR and FQNEAQ (reference sequence). The CDR3 runs 17 residues. V was pared by 4 bases and J by 9 bases, with 19 bases of the junction left unmatched. For the CDR3, the DNA is TGTGCCAGCAGCTCCCAGGACAGGGAACGGACTTGGCTAAGCTACACCTTC. This encodes CASSSQDRERTWLSYTF.

The V gene is TRBV18, the J gene TRBJ2-2; 9 bases align to TRBD1. Germline V gives CDR1 KGHSH, CDR2 LQKENI. The CDR3 length is 15 residues. J was trimmed by 5 bases and V by 3 bases; bases with no gene match: 4. CDR3 DNA sequence: TGTGCCAGCTCACCTGGACAGGGGACTACCGGGGAGCTGTTTTTT. This codes for CASSPGQGTTGELFF.

The J gene is TRBJ2-5, the V gene TRBV11-3; possible D gene TRBD2, 6 bases. The V and J ends lost 5 bases and 5 bases respectively, with 15 bases between them. Germline values: CDR1 SGHNT, CDR2 YENEEA. The CDR3 loop spans 14 amino acids. In nucleotides, the CDR3 is TGTGCCAGCAGCGGGGCGGGGACGGGCGAGACCCAGTACTTC. Amino acids: CASSGAGTGETQYF.

In this sample, this clone is large. The gene calls are TRBV10-2 and TRBJ2-2; maybe TRBD1 (6 bases). V shed 3 bases and J shed 6 bases, with 14 bases lying between them. From germline, CDR1 is WSHSY and CDR2 SAAADI. The CDR3 is 15 residues long. The CDR3 reads CASSDNPGAAGELFF. The DNA for the CDR3 is TGCGCCAGCAGTGATAACCCAGGGGCAGCCGGGGAGCTGTTTTTT.